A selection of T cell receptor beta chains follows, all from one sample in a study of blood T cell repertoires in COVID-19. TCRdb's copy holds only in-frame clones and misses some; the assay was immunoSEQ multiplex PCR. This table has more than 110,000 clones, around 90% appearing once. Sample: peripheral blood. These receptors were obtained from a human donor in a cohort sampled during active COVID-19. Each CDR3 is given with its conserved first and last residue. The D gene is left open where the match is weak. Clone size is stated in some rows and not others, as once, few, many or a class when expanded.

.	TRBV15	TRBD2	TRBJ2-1	TGTGCCACCAGACCCTACGGGACTAGCTCCTACAATGAGCAGTTCTTC	CATRPYGTSSYNEQFF
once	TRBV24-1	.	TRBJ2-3	TGTGCCACCAGTGATTCAGGGCGCACAGATACGCAGTATTTT	CATSDSGRTDTQYF
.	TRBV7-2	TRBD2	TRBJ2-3	TGTGCCAGCAGCAGTAGCGGGGGGGCTTTTATCACAGATACGCAGTATTTT	CASSSSGGAFITDTQYF
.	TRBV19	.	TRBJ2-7	TGTGCCAGTAGAAAAAATACAGGGAGCTCCTACGAGCAGTACTTC	CASRKNTGSSYEQYF
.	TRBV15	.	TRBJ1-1	TGTGCCACCAGCAGAGATTGGGACAATACTGAAGCTTTCTTT	CATSRDWDNTEAFF
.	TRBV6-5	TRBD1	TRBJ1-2	TGTGCCAGCCCCGCACAGGGGAAACATTATGGCTACACCTTC	CASPAQGKHYGYTF
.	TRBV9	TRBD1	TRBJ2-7	TGTGCCAGCAGCGTAGATATAAGGACAGGGGGCGGGTACGAGCAGTACTTC	CASSVDIRTGGGYEQYF
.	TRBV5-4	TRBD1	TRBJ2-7	TGTGCCAGCAGCCAAGGGGACAGGAGTTACGAGCAGTACTTC	CASSQGDRSYEQYF
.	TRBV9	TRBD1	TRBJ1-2	TGTGCCAGCAGCCGCGGACAGGGGTTGGATGGCTACACCTTC	CASSRGQGLDGYTF
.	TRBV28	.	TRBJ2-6	TGTGCCAGCAGTTTTCGAGGGTCTGGGGCCAACGTCCTGACTTTC	CASSFRGSGANVLTF
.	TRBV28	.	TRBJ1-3	TGTGCCAGCAGGGAGACAGGAACCTCTGGAAACACCATATATTTT	CASRETGTSGNTIYF
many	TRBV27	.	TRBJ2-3	TGTGCCAGCAGTTTATCATCTAGCACAGATACGCAGTATTTT	CASSLSSSTDTQYF
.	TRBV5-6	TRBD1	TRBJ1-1	TGTGCCAGCAGCCTGGGGACAGCCCTAAGGAACACTGAAGCTTTCTTT	CASSLGTALRNTEAFF
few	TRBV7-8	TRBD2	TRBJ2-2	TGTGCCACCGGGGGGGCCCAGGGGACCGGGGAGCTGTTTTTT	CATGGAQGTGELFF
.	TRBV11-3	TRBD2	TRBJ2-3	TGTGCCAGCAGCCAGAAGGGCAGTACGGGGGGGCGACCAGATACGCAGTATTTT	CASSQKGSTGGRPDTQYF
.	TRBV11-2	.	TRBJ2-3	TGTGCCAGCAGCTTACGCGCGAGTGCTAGCACAGATACGCAGTATTTT	CASSLRASASTDTQYF
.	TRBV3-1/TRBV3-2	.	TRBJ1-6	TGTGCCAGCAGCCGACGATACGGGAGCTCCTATAATTCACCCCTCCACTTT	CASSRRYGSSYNSPLHF
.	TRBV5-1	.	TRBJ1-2	TGCGCCAGCAGCTTTTCAGGTTTGGATGGCTACACCTTC	CASSFSGLDGYTF
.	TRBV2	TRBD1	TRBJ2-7	TGTGCCAGCAGTGATACAGGGGGCTTCTACGAGCAGTACTTC	CASSDTGGFYEQYF
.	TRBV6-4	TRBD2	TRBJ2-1	TGTGCCAGCAGCCACGGGGGGTACAATGAGCAGTTCTTC	CASSHGGYNEQFF
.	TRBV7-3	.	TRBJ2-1	TGTGCCAGCAGCGATCTAGGAGGAGGTGGTGAGCAGTTCTTC	CASSDLGGGGEQFF
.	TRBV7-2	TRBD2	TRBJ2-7	TGTGCCAGCAGCCGCGGGGTAGGTAGCGGGAGGGACGAGCAGTACTTC	CASSRGVGSGRDEQYF
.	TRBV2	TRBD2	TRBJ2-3	TGTGCCAGCAGTGAAGCGGGGGTAGCGGGGGGCACAGATACGCAGTATTTT	CASSEAGVAGGTDTQYF
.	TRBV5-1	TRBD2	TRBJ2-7	TGCGCCAGCAGCGGCCAGCGGGGGGGCCTTTACGAGCAGTACTTC	CASSGQRGGLYEQYF
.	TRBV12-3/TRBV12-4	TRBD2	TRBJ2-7	TGTGCCAGCATGGTAGCGGGGTCCTACGAGCAGTACTTC	CASMVAGSYEQYF
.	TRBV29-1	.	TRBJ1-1	TGCAGCGCCCTCAGGGGGAACACTGAAGCTTTCTTT	CSALRGNTEAFF
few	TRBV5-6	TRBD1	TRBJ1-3	TGTGCCACCAACAGGGGCTTAAGCTCTGGAAACACCATATATTTT	CATNRGLSSGNTIYF